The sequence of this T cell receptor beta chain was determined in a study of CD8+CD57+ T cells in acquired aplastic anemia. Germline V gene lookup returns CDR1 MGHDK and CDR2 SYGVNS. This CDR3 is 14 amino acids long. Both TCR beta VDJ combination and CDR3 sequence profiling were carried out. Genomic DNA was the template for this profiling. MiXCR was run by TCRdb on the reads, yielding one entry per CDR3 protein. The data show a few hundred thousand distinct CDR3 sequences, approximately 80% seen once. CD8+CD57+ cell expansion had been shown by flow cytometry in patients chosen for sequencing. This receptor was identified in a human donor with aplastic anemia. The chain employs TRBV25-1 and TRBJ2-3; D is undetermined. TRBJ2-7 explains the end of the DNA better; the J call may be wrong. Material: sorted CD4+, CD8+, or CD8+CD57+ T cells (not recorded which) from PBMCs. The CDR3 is CATEPSRAKNTQYF. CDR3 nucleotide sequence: TGTGCCACCGAACCGTCGCGAGCCAAAAACACGCAGTACTTC.